This TCR beta chain is from a study of shared clonotypes between healthy human individuals. Study findings and constraints: Naive subsets generally exceeded memory subsets in estimated richness. Non-shared clonotypes showed lower generation probabilities than clonotypes common to all four donors.

Concerning this clone: Its antigen is not identified.

CD45RO-negative, CCR7-positively selected cells formed the naive CD8 fraction, excluding terminally differentiated effector memory CD45RA+ cells. Trimming pared 1 base from V and 3 bases from J, leaving 7 bases between. The CDR3 length is 13 residues. Germline V gene sequence: CDR1 SGHTA, CDR2 FQGNSA. The authors split each subset's genomic DNA evenly across several immunoSEQ plates. Sorted-subset replicate PCRs used around 200 ng of genomic DNA. This amount corresponded to approximately 30,000 T cell genomes. The method was immunoSEQ multiplex PCR; TCRdb's version includes in-frame clones alone and lacks a portion of them. Here the sample spans 2 million to 2.5 million clones, roughly 94% being singletons.

The clonotype comes from a man younger than 35 in good health. What was sequenced was naive CD8+ T cells sorted from blood. This chain uses TRBV7-2 with TRBJ2-7; D is uncertain. The CDR3 DNA reads TGTGCCAGCAGCTTAGAGGTTCACTACGAGCAGTACTTC. Amino acids: CASSLEVHYEQYF.